The 30 T cell receptor beta chains reported below all come from one sample, sequenced in a study of blood T cell repertoires in COVID-19. TCRdb's copy holds only in-frame clones and misses some; the assay was immunoSEQ multiplex PCR. The sample has 250,000 or so clones; around nine tenths are singletons. Sequencing used PBMCs or T cells enriched from blood (not recorded which). These receptors all stem from a woman aged 25-40 years who had been exposed to COVID-19.

The rearrangement uses TRBV5-6 and TRBJ1-6; 9 nucleotides align to TRBD1. From germline, CDR1 is SGHDT and CDR2 YYEEEE. The CDR3 runs to 16 residues. J was trimmed by 8 bases and V by 3 bases; bases with no gene match: 9. The CDR3 spells CASSSDRGREDSPLHF. The CDR3 nucleotides read TGTGCCAGCAGCTCGGACAGGGGAAGGGAAGATTCACCCCTCCACTTT.

V gene TRBV14 combines with J gene TRBJ2-1; 13 nucleotides align to TRBD2. The CDR3 runs 18 residues. V lost 1 base and J lost 7; bases outside the gene matches: 10. The germline V gene has CDR1 SGHDN and CDR2 FVKESK. CDR3: CASSQGAGTSGATNEQFF. As DNA, the CDR3 is TGTGCCAGCAGCCAAGGCGCGGGGACTAGCGGGGCCACGAATGAGCAGTTCTTC.

This chain uses TRBV7-8 with TRBJ2-7; 8 positions agree with TRBD1. Germline loops: CDR1 SGHVS, CDR2 FQNEAQ. V shed 6 bases, J shed 6 bases, and the junction held 16 bases outside the gene matches. This CDR3 contains 16 residues. The CDR3, as DNA: TGTGCCAGCAGTAGGAGACAGGGGCCTAATCGCCTCGAGCAGTACTTC. Translating gives CASSRRQGPNRLEQYF.

The chain has TRBV12-3 or TRBV12-4 and TRBJ2-3; 9 nucleotides line up with TRBD2. This CDR3 region has 13 residues. The V and J ends lost 6 bases and 5 bases, in that order; junction bases with no gene match: 3. CDR3 bases: TGTGCCAGCAGCCATAGCGGGGGAGATACGCAGTATTTT. This translates into CASSHSGGDTQYF.

This rearrangement joins TRBV3-1 (or the pseudogene TRBV3-2) to TRBJ1-2; D is unclear. Between the trimmed V and J ends, which lost 4 bases and 3 bases, there was a span of 15 bases. From germline, CDR1 is LGHDT and CDR2 YNNKEL (reference sequence). The CDR3 totals 15 residues. For the CDR3, the DNA is TGTGCCAGCAGCCTCGCCCGGCCCAGCGACTATGGCTACACCTTC. This translates into CASSLARPSDYGYTF.

DNA for the CDR3: TGTGCCAGCAGCTACCCCGGCGGACACTACGAGCAGTACTTC. Translated, it gives CASSYPGGHYEQYF. The V gene is TRBV11-2, the J gene TRBJ2-7; D may be TRBD1 (5 bases). The ends were cut back, 4 bases at V and 3 bases at J, with 13 bases in the middle. The CDR3 loop spans 14 amino acids. Germline V CDR1 and CDR2: SGHAT, FQNNGV.

CDR3 DNA sequence: TGCGCCAGCAGCCAATATGCAGGGATCACTGAAGCTTTCTTT. This encodes CASSQYAGITEAFF. The rearrangement links TRBV4-1 to TRBJ1-1; possibly TRBD1 for D (5 bases). The CDR3 spans 14 residues. V was clipped by 2 bases and J by 4 bases, with 11 bases between them. The germline CDR1 and CDR2 sequences are MGHRA and YSYEKL.

V and J are TRBV7-3 and TRBJ2-5, with 12 bases identical to TRBD2. Germline CDR1 is SGHTA and CDR2 is FQGTGA. J gave up 0 bases and V 3 bases, and 5 bases lay outside the gene matches. The CDR3 sequence is 17 residues long. CDR3 nucleotide sequence: TGTGCCAGCAGCTTGGGACTAGCGGGCCCGTACCAAGAGACCCAGTACTTC. It translates to CASSLGLAGPYQETQYF. Full variable domain (outside the CDR3, taken from reference TRBV7-3 and TRBJ2-5): GAGVSQTPSNKVTEKGKYVELRCDPISGHTALYWYRQSLGQGPEFLIYFQGTGAADDSGLPNDRFFAVRPEGSVSTLKIQRTERGDSAVYLCASSLGLAGPYQETQYFGPGTRLLVL.

This clone was recorded many times. This rearrangement joins TRBV6-4 to TRBJ2-3; 10 nucleotides agree with TRBD2. CDR1 is MRHNA, CDR2 SNTAGT, per germline. The CDR3 extends over 14 amino acids. Germline trimming cut 5 bases from V and 1 base from J; bases unmatched to any gene: 0. The CDR3 coding sequence is TGTGCCAGCAGTCTAGCGGGAGGCACAGATACGCAGTATTTT. Protein sequence: CASSLAGGTDTQYF.

V gene TRBV2 combines with J gene TRBJ2-1; TRBD2 matches at 12 bases. In germline, CDR1 is SNHLY, CDR2 FYNNEI. The CDR3 covers 15 residues. After removal of 6 bases from V and 9 bases from J, the junction contained 9 bases not matched to a gene. The CDR3 region has the DNA TGTGCCAGCAGGGGGACTAGCGGGTCACGGGGTGAGCAGTTCTTC. Amino acid sequence: CASRGTSGSRGEQFF.

V gene TRBV9 combines with J gene TRBJ2-2, with 10 positions matching TRBD2. With 6 bases clipped from V and 1 base from J, the junction kept 3 bases outside the gene matches. The CDR3 contains 15 residues. CDR1 is SGDLS and CDR2 is YYNGEE in the germline V gene. The CDR3: CASTRTSGNTGELFF. The DNA for the CDR3 is TGTGCCAGCACACGGACTAGCGGGAACACCGGGGAGCTGTTTTTT. The variable domain in full, completed from reference TRBV9 and TRBJ2-2, reads DSGVTQTPKHLITATGQRVTLRCSPRSGDLSVYWYQQSLDQGLQFLIQYYNGEERAKGNILERFSAQQFPDLHSELNLSSLELGDSALYFCASTRTSGNTGELFFGEGSRLTVL.

The genes are TRBV2 and TRBJ1-2; 9 bases align to TRBD1. This CDR3 region has 15 residues. The ends lost 6 bases at V and 4 bases at J; junction bases unmatched: 9. Germline V gene sequence: CDR1 SNHLY, CDR2 FYNNEI. The CDR3 region has the DNA TGTGCCAGCAGGACGGGACAGGGAATGGCCTATGGCTACACCTTC. This encodes CASRTGQGMAYGYTF.

The chain joins TRBV3-1 (or the pseudogene TRBV3-2) to TRBJ1-3, with TRBD1 identical over 8 bases. The CDR3 covers 15 residues. CDR1 and CDR2 from the germline V gene are LGHDT and YNNKEL (reference sequence). Trimming took 8 bases from V and 2 from J; bases not matched to a gene: 8. The CDR3 protein is CASAKQGVAGNTIYF. CDR3 sequence (DNA): TGTGCCAGCGCTAAACAGGGGGTAGCTGGAAACACCATATATTTT.

V usage is TRBV7-2 and J usage is TRBJ2-7, with TRBD2 matching over 12 bases. This CDR3 has 16 residues. V was pared by 3 bases and J by 5 bases, with 8 bases of the junction left unmatched. Germline CDR1 reads SGHTA; CDR2 reads FQGNSA. The CDR3 spells CASSFSPSGRAHEQYF. The DNA of the CDR3 is TGTGCCAGCAGCTTTAGTCCTAGCGGGAGGGCCCACGAGCAGTACTTC. Looking up the rest from reference TRBV7-2 and TRBJ2-7 gives the full variable domain: GAGVSQSPSNKVTEKGKDVELRCDPISGHTALYWYRQSLGQGLEFLIYFQGNSAPDKSGLPSDRFSAERTGGSVSTLTIQRTQQEDSAVYLCASSFSPSGRAHEQYFGPGTRLTVT.

The chain couples TRBV4-2 to TRBJ2-7; D unresolved. This CDR3 has 13 amino acids. The V gene lost 5 bases and the J gene lost 0 bases, with 8 bases spanning the gap. Germline CDR1 is LGHNA and CDR2 is YNFKEQ. The CDR3: CASSTGLSYEQYF. DNA for the CDR3: TGTGCCAGCAGCACGGGTCTCTCCTACGAGCAGTACTTC.

This clone was found a few times. The same CDR3 also results from other DNA sequences found in this sample. J is TRBJ2-5 and V is TRBV5-6; 8 bases fit TRBD1. Germline values: CDR1 SGHDT, CDR2 YYEEEE. V lost 4 bases to trimming and J lost 1 base; unmatched junction nucleotides: 6. The CDR3 runs to 15 residues. CDR3 in DNA: TGTGCCAGCAGCGAGGACGACAGGGGCCAAGAGACCCAGTACTTC. The encoded protein is CASSEDDRGQETQYF.

The chain links TRBV19 to TRBJ2-3; tentative D call: TRBD2 (5 bases). Germline V gives CDR1 LNHDA, CDR2 SQIVND (reference sequence). The V and J ends lost 3 bases and 2 bases respectively, with 12 bases between them. The CDR3 contains 15 residues. The CDR3 nucleotides read TGTGCCAGTAGTATCCCCCGGGGTACCACAGATACGCAGTATTTT. Protein sequence: CASSIPRGTTDTQYF. The complete variable domain, with remaining parts taken from reference TRBV19 and TRBJ2-3, reads DGGITQSPKYLFRKEGQNVTLSCEQNLNHDAMYWYRQDPGQGLRLIYYSQIVNDFQKGDIAEGYSVSREKKESFPLTVTSAQKNPTAFYLCASSIPRGTTDTQYFGPGTRLTVL.

This clone was detected a few times. The chain uses TRBV4-2 and TRBJ2-2, with 14 bases identical to TRBD2. V lost 3 bases, J lost 7 bases, and 4 bases stayed unmatched. Looked up from germline, CDR1 is LGHNA and CDR2 is YNFKEQ. CDR3 length: 16 amino acids. DNA for the CDR3: TGTGCCAGCAGCCAGGGGACTAGCGGGAGAGGCGGGGAGCTGTTTTTT. It is translated as CASSQGTSGRGGELFF.

This chain connects TRBV11-1 to TRBJ1-1, with D unresolved. Trimming cost V 5 bases and J 1 base, with 5 bases left between them. Germline CDR1 and CDR2: SGHAT and FQDESV (reference sequence). This CDR3 spans 12 amino acids. The CDR3 DNA follows: TGTGCCAGCAGCCTATCGAACACTGAAGCTTTCTTT. This codes for CASSLSNTEAFF.

This clone was detected only once. The V gene is TRBV7-9, the J gene TRBJ1-1, with a possible D match to TRBD1 (5 bases). The CDR3 length is 14 residues. Trimming shortened V by 1 base and J by 3 bases, and 9 bases separated the two germline ends. Germline CDR1 SEHNR, CDR2 FQNEAQ (reference sequence). This CDR3 is CASSLEGGDTEAFF. The CDR3 DNA sequence: TGTGCCAGCAGCTTAGAGGGAGGGGACACTGAAGCTTTCTTT.

This chain links TRBV3-1 (or the pseudogene TRBV3-2) with TRBJ1-5; 10 nucleotides align to TRBD1. The junction had 13 bases not matched to a gene; V was cut back by 1 base and J by 7 bases. In germline, CDR1 is LGHDT, CDR2 YNNKEL (reference sequence). The CDR3 has 18 residues. The CDR3 sequence is CASSQGGPTGGGGQPQHF. DNA for the CDR3: TGTGCCAGCAGCCAAGGGGGCCCGACAGGGGGCGGCGGGCAGCCCCAGCATTTT.

The rearrangement links TRBV19 to TRBJ1-2; no firm D call. The CDR3 spans 13 residues. The V gene's germline CDR1 is LNHDA and CDR2 SQIVND (reference sequence). Deletions cut 6 bases from V and 0 bases from J, with 8 bases between. CDR3 amino acids: CASRGRTNYGYTF. The CDR3 nucleotides are TGTGCCAGTAGGGGCAGAACTAACTATGGCTACACCTTC.

V is TRBV27 and J is TRBJ1-6, with D unresolved. CDR1 and CDR2 (germline): MNHEY, SMNVEV (reference sequence). V was trimmed by 3 bases and J by 0 bases, leaving 9 bases between them. The CDR3 sequence is 16 residues long. CDR3: CASSFEASSYNSPLHF. CDR3 coding DNA: TGTGCCAGCAGTTTTGAGGCGAGCTCCTATAATTCACCCCTCCACTTT.

This clone was seen only once. The chain carries TRBV5-1 and TRBJ2-2; D gene ambiguous. The CDR3 length is 14 residues. CDR1 and CDR2 (germline): SGHRS, YFSETQ. V shed 4 bases and J shed 0 bases, with 7 bases lying between them. CDR3 nucleotides: TGCGCCAGCAGCCCCCGTACGAACACCGGGGAGCTGTTTTTT. As protein: CASSPRTNTGELFF.

V is TRBV2 and J is TRBJ2-3; D perhaps matches TRBD1 (5 bases). The V end was cut by 8 bases, the J end by 4 bases, with 16 bases between. This CDR3 is built from 14 residues. Germline V gene data show CDR1 as SNHLY and CDR2 as FYNNEI. This CDR3 is CASVAAGLPDTQYF. CDR3 DNA sequence: TGTGCCAGCGTGGCGGCAGGGTTGCCAGATACGCAGTATTTT.

This clone was seen only a few times. The CDR3: CASSLSRANEKLFF. The CDR3 nucleotides read TGTGCCAGCAGCTTAAGCAGGGCGAATGAAAAACTGTTTTTT. V and J are TRBV7-9 and TRBJ1-4, with D tentatively TRBD1 (5 bases). The CDR3 extends over 14 amino acids. The V and J ends lost 2 bases and 5 bases respectively, with 9 bases between them. CDR1 is SEHNR, CDR2 FQNEAQ, per germline (reference sequence).

The CDR3 loop is CASSRTGLAYTIYF. CDR3 coding DNA: TGTGCCAGCAGCCGTACAGGGCTCGCATACACCATATATTTT. J is TRBJ1-3 and V is TRBV7-9, with a weak D call TRBD1 (6 bases). Trimming took off 5 bases at V and 8 bases at J, with 16 bases between the two ends. The CDR3 has 14 amino acids. Looked up from germline, CDR1 is SEHNR and CDR2 is FQNEAQ (reference sequence).

This chain links TRBV25-1 with TRBJ2-2; 10 bases line up with TRBD1. Trimming at V came to 0 bases and at J to 6 bases, leaving 4 bases not matched to a gene. This CDR3 comprises 16 residues. Germline V gene sequence: CDR1 MGHDK, CDR2 SYGVNS. In DNA, the CDR3 is TGTGCCAGCAGTGAATATCGGACAGGGGGGTCCGGGGAGCTGTTTTTT. This codes for CASSEYRTGGSGELFF.

V usage is TRBV7-9 and J usage is TRBJ1-2; the D is unclear. Germline assignment: CDR1 SEHNR and CDR2 FQNEAQ (reference sequence). V lost 0 bases, J lost 4 bases, and 9 bases lay in between. The CDR3 consists of 14 residues. DNA of the CDR3: TGTGCCAGCAGCTTAGCGGAGGGATTCTATGGCTACACCTTC. Its protein is CASSLAEGFYGYTF.

V gene TRBV28 combines with J gene TRBJ2-7; weak D call: TRBD1 (5 bases). Germline CDR1 and CDR2: MDHEN and SYDVKM. Trimming cost V 5 bases and J 7 bases, with 12 bases left between them. There are 12 residues in the CDR3. The CDR3 here is CASSADSSEQYF. The CDR3 coding sequence is TGTGCCAGCAGTGCTGACAGCTCTGAGCAGTACTTC.